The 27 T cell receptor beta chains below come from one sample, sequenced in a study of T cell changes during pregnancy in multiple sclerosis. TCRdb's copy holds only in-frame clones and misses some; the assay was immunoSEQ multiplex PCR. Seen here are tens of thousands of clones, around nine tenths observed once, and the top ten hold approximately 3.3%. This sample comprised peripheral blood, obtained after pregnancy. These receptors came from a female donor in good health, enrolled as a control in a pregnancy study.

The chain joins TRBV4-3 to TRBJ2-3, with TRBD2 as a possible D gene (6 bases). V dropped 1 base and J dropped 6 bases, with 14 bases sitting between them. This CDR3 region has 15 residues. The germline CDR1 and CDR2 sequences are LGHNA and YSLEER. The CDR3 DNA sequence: TGCGCCAGCAGCCAAGGGCCCGGGAGAGGGGATACGCAGTATTTT. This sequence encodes CASSQGPGRGDTQYF.

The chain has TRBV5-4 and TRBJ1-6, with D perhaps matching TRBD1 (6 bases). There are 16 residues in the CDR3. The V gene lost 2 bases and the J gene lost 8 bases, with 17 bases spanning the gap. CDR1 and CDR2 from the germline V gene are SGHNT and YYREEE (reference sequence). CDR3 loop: CASSFAGAPIDSPLHF. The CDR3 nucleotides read TGTGCCAGCAGCTTCGCGGGGGCGCCGATAGATTCACCCCTCCACTTT.

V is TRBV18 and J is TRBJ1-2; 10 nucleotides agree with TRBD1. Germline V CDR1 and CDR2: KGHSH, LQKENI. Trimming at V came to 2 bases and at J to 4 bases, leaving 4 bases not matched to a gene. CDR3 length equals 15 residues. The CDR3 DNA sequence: TGTGCCAGCTCACCAGGGACAGGGGAGGCCTATGGCTACACCTTC. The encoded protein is CASSPGTGEAYGYTF.

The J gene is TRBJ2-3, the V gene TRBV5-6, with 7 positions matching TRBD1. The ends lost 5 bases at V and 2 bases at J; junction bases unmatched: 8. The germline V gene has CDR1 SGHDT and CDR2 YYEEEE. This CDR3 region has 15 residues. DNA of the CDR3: TGTGCCAGCAGGTCCGACAGGGTTTACACAGATACGCAGTATTTT. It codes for CASRSDRVYTDTQYF. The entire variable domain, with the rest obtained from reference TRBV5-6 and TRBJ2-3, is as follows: DAGVTQSPTHLIKTRGQQVTLRCSPKSGHDTVSWYQQALGQGPQFIFQYYEEEERQRGNFPDRFSGHQFPNYSSELNVNALLLGDSALYLCASRSDRVYTDTQYFGPGTRLTVL.

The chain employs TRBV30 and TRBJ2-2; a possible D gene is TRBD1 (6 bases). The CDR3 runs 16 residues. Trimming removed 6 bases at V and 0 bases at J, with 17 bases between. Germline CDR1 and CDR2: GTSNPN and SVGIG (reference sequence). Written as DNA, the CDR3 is TGTGCCTGTAAACAGGGAACCCTCACGAACACCGGGGAGCTGTTTTTT. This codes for CACKQGTLTNTGELFF. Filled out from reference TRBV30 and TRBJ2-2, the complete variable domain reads SQTIHQWPATLVQPVGSPLSLECTVEGTSNPNLYWYRQAAGRGLQLLFYSVGIGQISSEVPQNLSASRPQDRQFILSSKKLLLSDSGFYLCACKQGTLTNTGELFFGEGSRLTVL.

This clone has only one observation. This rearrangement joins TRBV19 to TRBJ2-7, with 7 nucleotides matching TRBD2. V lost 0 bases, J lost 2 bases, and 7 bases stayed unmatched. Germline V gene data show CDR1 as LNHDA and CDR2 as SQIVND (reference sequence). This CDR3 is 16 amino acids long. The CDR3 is CASSIDGTTNTYEQYF. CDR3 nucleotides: TGTGCCAGTAGTATAGATGGGACTACTAACACCTACGAGCAGTACTTC.

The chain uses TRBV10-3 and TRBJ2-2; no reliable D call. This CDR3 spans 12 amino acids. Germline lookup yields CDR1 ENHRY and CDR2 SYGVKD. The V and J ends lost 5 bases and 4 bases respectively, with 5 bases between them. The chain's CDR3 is CAISTPTGELFF. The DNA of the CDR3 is TGTGCCATCAGTACTCCCACCGGGGAGCTGTTTTTT.

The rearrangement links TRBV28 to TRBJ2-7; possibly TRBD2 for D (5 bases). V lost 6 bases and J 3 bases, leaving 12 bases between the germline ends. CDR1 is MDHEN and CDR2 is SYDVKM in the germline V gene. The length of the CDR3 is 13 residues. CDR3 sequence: CASRELELYEQYF. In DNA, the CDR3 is TGTGCCAGCAGAGAACTAGAACTCTACGAGCAGTACTTC.

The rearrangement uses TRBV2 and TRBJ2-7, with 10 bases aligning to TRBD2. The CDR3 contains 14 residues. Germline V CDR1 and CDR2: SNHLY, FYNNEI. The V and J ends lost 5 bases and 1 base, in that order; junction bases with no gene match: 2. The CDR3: CASSLAGASYEQYF. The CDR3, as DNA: TGTGCCAGCAGTCTAGCGGGGGCATCCTACGAGCAGTACTTC.

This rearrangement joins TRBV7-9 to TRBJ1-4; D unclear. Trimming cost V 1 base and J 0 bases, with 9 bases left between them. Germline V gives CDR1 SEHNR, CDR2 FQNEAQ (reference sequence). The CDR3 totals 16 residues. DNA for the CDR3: TGTGCCAGCAGCTTAGGTTACGGTGCAACTAATGAAAAACTGTTTTTT. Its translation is CASSLGYGATNEKLFF.

The DNA of the CDR3 is TGTGCCAGCAGTTTTACGACAGGGTCGGGCCATCTCACCCTCCACTTT. Its protein product is CASSFTTGSGHLTLHF. This rearrangement joins TRBV6-5 to TRBJ1-6; TRBD1 matches at 7 bases. Unmatched junction bases numbered 17, after V lost 4 bases and J lost 14 bases. The CDR3 is 16 residues long. Germline values: CDR1 MNHEY, CDR2 SVGAGI.

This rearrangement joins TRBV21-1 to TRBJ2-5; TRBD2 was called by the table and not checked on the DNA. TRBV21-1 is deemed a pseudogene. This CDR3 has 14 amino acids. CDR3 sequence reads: CASSKAKGEETQYF. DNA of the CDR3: TGTGCCAGCAGCAAAGCGAAGGGAGAAGAGACCCAGTACTTC.

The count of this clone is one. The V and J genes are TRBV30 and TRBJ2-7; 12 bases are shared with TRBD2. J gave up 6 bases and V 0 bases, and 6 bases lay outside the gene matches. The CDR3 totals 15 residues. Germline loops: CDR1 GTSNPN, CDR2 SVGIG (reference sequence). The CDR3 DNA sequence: TGTGCCTGGAGTGTCGTCGGACTAGCGGGAACCGAGCAGTACTTC. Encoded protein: CAWSVVGLAGTEQYF.

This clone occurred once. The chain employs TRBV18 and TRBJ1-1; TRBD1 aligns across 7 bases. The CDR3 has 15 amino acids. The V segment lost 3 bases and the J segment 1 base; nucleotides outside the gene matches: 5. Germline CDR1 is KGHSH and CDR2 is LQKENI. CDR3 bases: TGTGCCAGCTCACCCCCGACAGGGCGGAACACTGAAGCTTTCTTT. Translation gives CASSPPTGRNTEAFF.

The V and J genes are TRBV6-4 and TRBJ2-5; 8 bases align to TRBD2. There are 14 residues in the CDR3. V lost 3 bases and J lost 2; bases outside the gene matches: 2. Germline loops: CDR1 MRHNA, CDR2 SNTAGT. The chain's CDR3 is CASSEGGGQETQYF. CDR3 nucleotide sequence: TGTGCCAGCAGTGAAGGCGGGGGGCAAGAGACCCAGTACTTC.

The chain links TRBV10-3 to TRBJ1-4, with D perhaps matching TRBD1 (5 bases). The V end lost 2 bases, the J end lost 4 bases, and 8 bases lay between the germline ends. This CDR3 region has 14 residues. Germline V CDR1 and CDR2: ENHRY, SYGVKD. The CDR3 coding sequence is TGTGCCATCAGTGAGCCGGGGGGTAATGAAAAACTGTTTTTT. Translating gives CAISEPGGNEKLFF.

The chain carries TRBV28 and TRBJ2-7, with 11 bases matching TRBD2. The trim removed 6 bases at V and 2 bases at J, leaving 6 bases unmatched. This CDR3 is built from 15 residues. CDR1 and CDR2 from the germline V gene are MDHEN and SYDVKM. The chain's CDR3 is CASSPGTSGPYEQYF. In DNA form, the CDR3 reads TGTGCCAGCAGCCCGGGGACTAGCGGACCCTACGAGCAGTACTTC.

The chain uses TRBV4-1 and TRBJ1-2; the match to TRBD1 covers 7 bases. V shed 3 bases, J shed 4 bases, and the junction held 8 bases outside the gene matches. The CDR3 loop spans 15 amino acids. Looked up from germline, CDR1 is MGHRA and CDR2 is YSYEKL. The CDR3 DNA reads TGCGCCAGCAGCCACTCCGGACAGGCGATCTATGGCTACACCTTC. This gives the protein CASSHSGQAIYGYTF.

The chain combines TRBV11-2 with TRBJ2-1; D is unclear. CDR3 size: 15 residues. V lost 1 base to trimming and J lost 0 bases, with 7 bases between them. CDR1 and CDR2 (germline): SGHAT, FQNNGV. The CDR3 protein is CASSLGGSSYNEQFF. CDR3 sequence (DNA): TGTGCCAGCAGCTTAGGCGGAAGCTCCTACAATGAGCAGTTCTTC.

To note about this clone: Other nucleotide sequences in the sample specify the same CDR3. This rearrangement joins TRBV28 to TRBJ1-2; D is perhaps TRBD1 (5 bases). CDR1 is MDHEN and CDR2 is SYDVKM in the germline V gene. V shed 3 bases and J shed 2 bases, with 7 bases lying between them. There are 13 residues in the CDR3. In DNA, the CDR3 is TGTGCCAGCAGTTTGTCAGGGAACTATGGCTACACCTTC. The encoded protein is CASSLSGNYGYTF.

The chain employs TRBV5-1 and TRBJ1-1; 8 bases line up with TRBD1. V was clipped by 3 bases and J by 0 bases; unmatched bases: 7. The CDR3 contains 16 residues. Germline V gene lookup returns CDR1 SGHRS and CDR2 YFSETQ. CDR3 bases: TGCGCCAGCAGCTGGCGACAGGGGACATTGAACACTGAAGCTTTCTTT. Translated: CASSWRQGTLNTEAFF. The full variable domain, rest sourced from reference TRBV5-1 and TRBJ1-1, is KAGVTQTPRYLIKTRGQQVTLSCSPISGHRSVSWYQQTPGQGLQFLFEYFSETQRNKGNFPGRFSGRQFSNSRSEMNVSTLELGDSALYLCASSWRQGTLNTEAFFGQGTRLTVV.

In DNA, the CDR3 is TGTGCCAGCAGCGCAACAGGGGTTCCGGATGAGCAGTTCTTC. This gives the protein CASSATGVPDEQFF. The chain employs TRBV4-2 and TRBJ2-1; 7 nucleotides agree with TRBD1. V gave up 5 bases and J gave up 8 bases; unmatched junction bases: 9. The germline CDR1 and CDR2 sequences are LGHNA and YNFKEQ. There are 14 residues in the CDR3.

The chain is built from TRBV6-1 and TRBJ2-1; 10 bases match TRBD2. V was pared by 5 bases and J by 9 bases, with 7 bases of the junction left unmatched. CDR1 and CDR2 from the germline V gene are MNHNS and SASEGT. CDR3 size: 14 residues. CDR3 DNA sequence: TGTGCCAGCAGTCTAGCGGGAGTTTTGGGTGAGCAGTTCTTC. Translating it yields CASSLAGVLGEQFF.

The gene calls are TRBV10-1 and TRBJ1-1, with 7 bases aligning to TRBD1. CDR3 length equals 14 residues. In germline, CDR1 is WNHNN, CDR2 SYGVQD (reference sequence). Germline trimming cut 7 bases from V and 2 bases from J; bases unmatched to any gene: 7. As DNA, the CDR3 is TGCGCCAGCACCGGGGGGGACAGAAACACTGAAGCTTTCTTT. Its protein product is CASTGGDRNTEAFF.

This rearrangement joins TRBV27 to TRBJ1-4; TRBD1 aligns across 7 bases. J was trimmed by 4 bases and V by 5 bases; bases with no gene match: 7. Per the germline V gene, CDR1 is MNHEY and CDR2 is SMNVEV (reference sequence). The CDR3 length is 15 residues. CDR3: CASSPGDSYNEKLFF. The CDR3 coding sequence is TGTGCCAGCAGTCCCGGGGACAGCTATAATGAAAAACTGTTTTTT. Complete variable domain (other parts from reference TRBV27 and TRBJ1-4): EAQVTQNPRYLITVTGKKLTVTCSQNMNHEYMSWYRQDPGLGLRQIYYSMNVEVTDKGDVPEGYKVSRKEKRNFPLILESPSPNQTSLYFCASSPGDSYNEKLFFGSGTQLSVL.

The CDR3 region has the DNA TGTGCCAGCAGTGAAGGGGGCGTCTGGCAGCCCCAGCATTTT. Its translation: CASSEGGVWQPQHF. This chain connects TRBV2 to TRBJ1-5, with TRBD1 as a possible D gene (5 bases). Germline V gene data show CDR1 as SNHLY and CDR2 as FYNNEI. The CDR3 is made up of 14 amino acids. Trimming stripped 1 base from V and 7 bases from J, with 11 bases between. The full variable domain, completed using reference TRBV2 and TRBJ1-5, is EPEVTQTPSHQVTQMGQEVILRCVPISNHLYFYWYRQILGQKVEFLVSFYNNEISEKSEIFDDQFSVERPDGSNFTLKIRSTKLEDSAMYFCASSEGGVWQPQHFGDGTRLSIL.

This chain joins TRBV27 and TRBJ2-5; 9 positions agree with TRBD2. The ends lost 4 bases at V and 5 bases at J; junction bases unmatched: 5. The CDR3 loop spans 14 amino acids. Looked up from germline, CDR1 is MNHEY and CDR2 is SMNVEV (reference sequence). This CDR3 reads CASSSASGDETQYF. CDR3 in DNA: TGTGCCAGCAGTTCGGCTAGCGGGGATGAGACCCAGTACTTC.